This TCR beta chain emerged from a study of blood T cell repertoires in COVID-19. About the research overall: Sample material is recorded as cDNA or gDNA derived from T cells, B-cell-depleted T cells, or PBMCs.

This clone is a singleton in its sample. Here immunoSEQ multiplex PCR was the method, and the copy in TCRdb shows in-frame clones only, minus some. The table includes a few hundred thousand clones, about nine tenths detected once. J lost 9 bases, V lost 3 bases, and 10 bases had no gene match. The length of the CDR3 is 16 residues. Germline CDR1 is LNHDA and CDR2 is SQIVND (reference sequence). The chain recombines TRBV19 with TRBJ1-6; 8 bases line up with TRBD1. The sequencing sample was made of peripheral blood. The TCR was taken from a woman between 25 and 40 years old with active or convalescent COVID-19. CDR3 in amino acids: CASSILWTGSTSPLHF. As DNA, the CDR3 is TGTGCCAGTAGTATCCTCTGGACAGGGAGCACTTCACCCCTCCACTTT.